This is a list of T cell receptor beta chains from one sample in a study of human T cells and chemical hapten exposure. TCRdb fed the RACE reads into MiXCR, producing one record per CDR3 protein. This sample has some 250,000 distinct CDR3 sequences; 7.5% to 9% occur once, and the top ten carry about 1.1%. The input for sequencing was whole blood, taken in connection with sensitization to the hapten diphenylcyclopropenone (DPC). Receptor source: a man younger than 35 with alopecia areata. Some clones in this sample may be carry-over from other donors' samples. CDR3s include the opening cysteine and the closing phenylalanine or tryptophan. Each record gives: V gene, J gene, D gene, clone size, CDR3 protein. D genes are given only for firm matches. Clone size is given for some rows only: seen once, a few or many times, or a class if the clone is expanded.

TRBV7-6	TRBJ2-5	.	many	CASSPGLYQETQYF
TRBV5-1	TRBJ2-7	TRBD1	few	CASSRDRRTYEQYF
TRBV10-3	TRBJ1-1	.	few	CAIGGALGTEAFF
TRBV5-1	TRBJ2-5	TRBD1	few	CASAVLTGDTETQYF
TRBV11-1	TRBJ2-2	.	.	CASTQSLNTGELFF
TRBV7-8	TRBJ1-6	.	many	CASSATGGGNSPLHF
TRBV20-1	TRBJ2-6	.	few	CSAGPVNSGANVLTF
TRBV11-2	TRBJ1-1	TRBD1	.	CASSFPGQGLNTEAFF
TRBV3-1	TRBJ1-4	.	few	CASSHREKLFF
TRBV12-3/TRBV12-4	TRBJ2-1	TRBD1	few	CASRRGQARLGEQFF
TRBV5-1	TRBJ2-2	.	few	CASSQGGAVGGELFF
TRBV20-1	TRBJ1-1	.	few	CSATPTGFTEAFF
TRBV29-1	TRBJ1-4	.	many	CSVGRADEKLFF
TRBV6-5	TRBJ2-1	.	many	CASTLGEYNEQFF
TRBV6-2/TRBV6-3	TRBJ1-1	.	.	CASSYLTMNTEAFF
TRBV6-2/TRBV6-3	TRBJ1-5	.	.	CASRPYGGGERNQPQHF
TRBV5-1	TRBJ1-5	.	.	CASSFWGGDQPQHF
TRBV20-1	TRBJ2-7	.	once	CSARGRISYEQYF
TRBV20-1	TRBJ1-2	TRBD1	.	CSAMEDRFSNYGYTF
TRBV7-3	TRBJ1-1	TRBD1	few	CASSYSTATGGLTEAFF
TRBV7-9	TRBJ1-2	.	.	CASSLGRDNGYTF
TRBV11-2	TRBJ2-2	.	.	CASSSPGISNTGELFF
TRBV4-3	TRBJ1-1	TRBD1	.	CASSQDRGQGGIGSTEAFF
TRBV10-3	TRBJ1-1	.	.	CAISELTTGNTEAFF
TRBV10-3	TRBJ2-3	.	many	CAISEFGGVTDTQYF
TRBV10-3	TRBJ2-1	.	.	CAISRPPGQTYNEQFF
TRBV19	TRBJ2-3	.	few	CASSINQGLATDTQYF
TRBV20-1	TRBJ1-5	TRBD1	few	CSAPGTGLQPQHF
TRBV7-2	TRBJ1-2	.	many	CASSLPQMNYGYTF
TRBV28	TRBJ2-1	.	.	CASSTDSLRNEQFF
TRBV7-3	TRBJ2-1	TRBD2	few	CASSPSGGALNNEQFF
TRBV6-1	TRBJ2-2	.	.	CASGGGTPPLAGELFF
TRBV28	TRBJ2-2	TRBD1	.	CASSSSGQGTGELFF
TRBV7-9	TRBJ1-1	.	.	CASSWDINTEAFF
TRBV10-3	TRBJ1-1	TRBD1	few	CAISESTDRGAEAFF
TRBV9	TRBJ2-2	.	many	CASSVVKGTGELFF
TRBV3-1	TRBJ1-2	.	few	CASSPYGYGYTF
TRBV29-1	TRBJ1-5	.	many	CSVLVRGGSNQPQHF
TRBV5-5	TRBJ2-3	.	many	CASSPTGTDTQYF
TRBV20-1	TRBJ1-5	TRBD1	.	CSARQGTGQYSNQPQHF
TRBV3-1	TRBJ2-3	.	few	CASSQGGWSDTQYF
TRBV7-9	TRBJ1-1	TRBD1	few	CASSLRQGKAFF
TRBV29-1	TRBJ1-1	.	many	CSVVGSVNTEAFF
TRBV4-3	TRBJ2-7	.	.	CASSHGFSYEQYF
TRBV4-3	TRBJ1-2	.	few	CASSHTGRRNYGYTF
TRBV2	TRBJ1-5	.	many	CASVSYSNQPQHF